This passage covers 3 T cell receptor beta chains from one sample sequenced in a study of cytomegalovirus exposure and HLA in healthy donors. Sequencing used immunoSEQ multiplex PCR; TCRdb keeps in-frame clones, though not all of them. The table lists some 260,000 clones, roughly 87% of them singletons. The sample comprised PBMCs. All receptors derive from a man aged 18 to 29 in good health and CMV-seropositive.

The chain joins TRBV7-7 to TRBJ2-2, with D unresolved. V lost 0 bases to trimming and J lost 4 bases, with 6 bases between them. Germline assignment: CDR1 SSHAT and CDR2 FNYEAQ (reference sequence). CDR3 length: 14 amino acids. The CDR3: CASSLAPSTGELFF. In DNA, the CDR3 is TGTGCCAGCAGCTTAGCGCCGTCCACCGGGGAGCTGTTTTTT.

This sequence joins TRBV27 and TRBJ2-7; D is perhaps TRBD1 (6 bases). The CDR3 length is 13 residues. With 4 bases removed from V and 3 bases from J, the gap between germline ends came to 10 bases. Germline V gene lookup returns CDR1 MNHEY and CDR2 SMNVEV (reference sequence). The CDR3 is CASSWTVGYEQYF. Here the CDR3 DNA reads TGTGCCAGCAGTTGGACAGTAGGCTACGAGCAGTACTTC.

This clone was detected only a few times. The gene calls are TRBV18 and TRBJ1-5; D not resolved. V was cut by 1 base and J by 3 bases, with 4 bases left in between. CDR1 KGHSH and CDR2 LQKENI come from the germline V gene. This CDR3 contains 13 residues. In DNA form, the CDR3 reads TGTGCCAGCTCACCACGCAACAATCAGCCCCAGCATTTT. The encoded protein is CASSPRNNQPQHF.